The next 32 T cell receptor beta chains were all read from a single sample in a study of blood T cell repertoires in COVID-19. Clones were read by immunoSEQ multiplex PCR, and TCRdb kept only the in-frame ones, dropping some. The table includes 270,000 or so clones, about 86% detected once. The specimen was peripheral blood. The receptor set was obtained from a woman in her sixties or seventies with active or convalescent COVID-19.

This clone appeared a few times. The rearrangement uses TRBV2 and TRBJ1-2; D gene unclear. V was pared by 8 bases and J by 0 bases, with 10 bases between. The CDR3 is 13 residues long. CDR1 and CDR2 from the germline V gene are SNHLY and FYNNEI. CDR3: CASSAGTNYGYTF. The CDR3 DNA sequence: TGTGCCAGCTCCGCAGGTACTAACTATGGCTACACCTTC.

The rearrangement uses TRBV12-3 or TRBV12-4 and TRBJ1-1; 7 bases line up with TRBD1. The CDR3 has 13 amino acids. With 7 bases clipped from V and 6 bases from J, the junction kept 8 bases outside the gene matches. The CDR3 reads CASIRRGQSEAFF. The DNA of the CDR3 is TGTGCCAGCATCAGAAGGGGACAGTCTGAAGCTTTCTTT.

About this clone: This specimen includes other DNA sequences encoding the same CDR3. The V gene is TRBV29-1, the J gene TRBJ1-1; the D is unclear. The CDR3 length is 12 residues. Germline loops: CDR1 SQVTM, CDR2 ANQGSEA. V lost 4 bases and J lost 1, with 7 bases in between. CDR3 sequence reads: CSVGGRNTEAFF. The CDR3 DNA sequence: TGCAGCGTTGGAGGCAGGAACACTGAAGCTTTCTTT.

This clone was counted once. The V and J genes are TRBV6-4 and TRBJ1-2, with a possible D match to TRBD1 (6 bases). The CDR3 runs 12 residues. V gave up 6 bases and J gave up 8 bases, with 13 bases separating them. The germline CDR1 and CDR2 sequences are MRHNA and SNTAGT. CDR3 in DNA: TGTGCCAGCAGGAGGGACAACGGGGGCTACACCTTC. This gives the protein CASRRDNGGYTF.

The J gene is TRBJ1-3, the V gene TRBV2; unclear D gene. Trimming left V 4 bases short and J 0 bases short, with 7 bases between. This CDR3 has 14 residues. The V gene's germline CDR1 is SNHLY and CDR2 FYNNEI. The CDR3: CASSVQSSGNTIYF. The CDR3 coding sequence is TGTGCCAGCAGTGTACAGAGCTCTGGAAACACCATATATTTT.

This rearrangement joins TRBV5-1 to TRBJ2-7; TRBD2 is a possible D gene (5 bases). V dropped 0 bases and J dropped 4 bases, with 20 bases sitting between them. This CDR3 contains 17 residues. CDR1 SGHRS and CDR2 YFSETQ come from the germline V gene. This CDR3 is CASSLAPLTAGLYEQYF. The CDR3 region has the DNA TGCGCCAGCAGCTTGGCCCCTCTGACGGCGGGCCTTTACGAGCAGTACTTC.

The chain carries TRBV5-1 and TRBJ2-1; 8 positions agree with TRBD2. CDR1 is SGHRS, CDR2 YFSETQ, per germline. The trim removed 0 bases at V and 4 bases at J, leaving 6 bases unmatched. This CDR3 has 16 residues. CDR3: CASSLDFTGGYNEQFF. The DNA of the CDR3 is TGCGCCAGCAGCTTGGATTTCACGGGGGGGTACAATGAGCAGTTCTTC.

The chain recombines TRBV7-2 with TRBJ2-5; D may be TRBD1 (6 bases). Per the germline V gene, CDR1 is SGHTA and CDR2 is FQGNSA. Deletions cut 5 bases from V and 4 bases from J, with 11 bases between. This CDR3 comprises 13 residues. The CDR3 protein is CASSLQGSETQYF. As DNA, the CDR3 is TGTGCCAGCAGCCTACAGGGATCAGAGACCCAGTACTTC. The entire variable domain, with the rest obtained from reference TRBV7-2 and TRBJ2-5, is as follows: GAGVSQSPSNKVTEKGKDVELRCDPISGHTALYWYRQSLGQGLEFLIYFQGNSAPDKSGLPSDRFSAERTGGSVSTLTIQRTQQEDSAVYLCASSLQGSETQYFGPGTRLLVL.

The chain carries TRBV7-2 and TRBJ1-2; 8 bases are shared with TRBD1. The V and J ends lost 2 bases and 4 bases, in that order; junction bases with no gene match: 9. CDR1 SGHTA and CDR2 FQGNSA come from the germline V gene. CDR3 length: 16 amino acids. CDR3 nucleotides: TGTGCCAGCAGCTTATCCGGACAGGGAGGTGGCTATGGCTACACCTTC. This sequence encodes CASSLSGQGGGYGYTF.

The chain employs TRBV6-5 and TRBJ1-4; D unclear. Germline V CDR1 and CDR2: MNHEY, SVGAGI. This CDR3 contains 15 residues. The V end lost 5 bases, the J end lost 0 bases, and 10 bases lay between the germline ends. Here the CDR3 reads CASSLQSTTNEKLFF. CDR3 sequence (DNA): TGTGCCAGCAGTCTCCAGTCAACAACTAATGAAAAACTGTTTTTT.

This clone came up a few times. CDR3 DNA: TGTGCCAGCAGCGGGGCGGACGGCGAGCAGTACTTC. Encoded protein: CASSGADGEQYF. V is TRBV5-6 and J is TRBJ2-7, with a tentative D call TRBD1 (5 bases). The V and J ends lost 4 bases and 6 bases respectively, with 11 bases between them. From germline, CDR1 is SGHDT and CDR2 YYEEEE. The CDR3 consists of 12 residues.

The chain joins TRBV19 to TRBJ1-2, with no clear D. V was shortened by 3 bases and J by 8 bases, with 13 bases between the two germline ends. The germline gives CDR1 LNHDA, CDR2 SQIVND (reference sequence). CDR3 size: 13 residues. The CDR3: CASSISAAGGYTF. The CDR3, as DNA: TGTGCCAGTAGTATCTCCGCAGCGGGCGGCTACACCTTC.

The chain is built from TRBV3-1 (or the pseudogene TRBV3-2) and TRBJ1-2; D unclear. V lost 1 base and J 1 base, leaving 7 bases between the germline ends. CDR3 length: 14 residues. Looked up from germline, CDR1 is LGHDT and CDR2 is YNNKEL (reference sequence). The CDR3 loop is CASSQGGVNYGYTF. CDR3 sequence (DNA): TGTGCCAGCAGCCAAGGTGGAGTTAACTATGGCTACACCTTC.

This clone was observed a single time. The V gene is TRBV30, the J gene TRBJ2-7, with 7 bases that match TRBD1. This CDR3 spans 14 amino acids. The germline V gene encodes CDR1 GTSNPN and CDR2 SVGIG (reference sequence). The V and J ends lost 0 bases and 0 bases, in that order; junction bases with no gene match: 2. In nucleotides, the CDR3 is TGTGCCTGGAGTGTCGGGACAGTCTCCTACGAGCAGTACTTC. It codes for CAWSVGTVSYEQYF. The entire variable domain, with the rest obtained from reference TRBV30 and TRBJ2-7, is as follows: SQTIHQWPATLVQPVGSPLSLECTVEGTSNPNLYWYRQAAGRGLQLLFYSVGIGQISSEVPQNLSASRPQDRQFILSSKKLLLSDSGFYLCAWSVGTVSYEQYFGPGTRLTVT.

CDR3: CASSWPGTGLSYTEAFF. In DNA form, the CDR3 reads TGTGCCAGCAGTTGGCCCGGGACAGGGCTATCCTACACTGAAGCTTTCTTT. The rearrangement joins TRBV13 to TRBJ1-1; 9 nucleotides match TRBD1. CDR3 length: 17 residues. The germline gives CDR1 PRHDT, CDR2 FYEKMQ (reference sequence). The ends lost 6 bases at V and 3 bases at J; junction bases unmatched: 14.

This clone has only a few counts. This chain links TRBV5-4 with TRBJ2-7; D may be TRBD2 (6 bases). The CDR3 consists of 13 residues. The germline V gene has CDR1 SGHNT and CDR2 YYREEE (reference sequence). Trimming shortened V by 3 bases and J by 6 bases, and 13 bases separated the two germline ends. CDR3 amino acids: CASSSRGVLEQYF. The CDR3 DNA follows: TGTGCCAGCAGCTCTCGCGGGGTGCTCGAGCAGTACTTC.

In its sample, this clone was seen a few times. The rearrangement links TRBV18 to TRBJ2-7; TRBD1 matches 9 bases. The CDR3 has 15 residues. Germline assignment: CDR1 KGHSH and CDR2 LQKENI. Losses at the gene ends were 0 bases for V and 4 bases for J; bases not matched to a gene: 4. This CDR3 reads CASSPPGQGWYEQYF. The CDR3 region has the DNA TGTGCCAGCTCACCACCGGGACAGGGATGGTACGAGCAGTACTTC.

This rearrangement joins TRBV15 to TRBJ2-1; 10 nucleotides agree with TRBD1. CDR1 and CDR2 (germline): LNHNV, YYDKDF (reference sequence). Losses at the gene ends were 0 bases for V and 10 bases for J; bases not matched to a gene: 9. This CDR3 contains 16 residues. The CDR3 loop is CATSRDPGTGAREQFF. CDR3 DNA: TGTGCCACCAGCAGAGATCCCGGGACAGGGGCTCGGGAGCAGTTCTTC.

V and J are TRBV7-2 and TRBJ1-2, with a possible D match to TRBD1 (5 bases). The CDR3 covers 13 residues. CDR1 and CDR2 from the germline V gene are SGHTA and FQGNSA. V gave up 4 bases and J gave up 7 bases, with 13 bases separating them. CDR3 DNA sequence: TGTGCCAGCAGCTCCCGCGGGGGGTCTGGCTACACCTTC. This encodes CASSSRGGSGYTF.

The DNA for the CDR3 is TGCGCCAGCGGGACTAGCGGAGGGACAGATACGCAGTATTTT. Protein product: CASGTSGGTDTQYF. The chain links TRBV5-1 to TRBJ2-3, with 11 nucleotides matching TRBD2. V shed 7 bases and J 3 bases; nucleotides not matched to a gene: 4. The CDR3 has 14 amino acids. Germline V lookup: CDR1 SGHRS, CDR2 YFSETQ.

The chain uses TRBV4-2 and TRBJ2-1; TRBD2 matches at 7 bases. The CDR3 extends over 16 amino acids. V trimming: 0 bases; J trimming: 4 bases; junction bases outside the gene matches: 6. The germline gives CDR1 LGHNA, CDR2 YNFKEQ. DNA for the CDR3: TGTGCCAGCAGCCAAGATTCCCCTAGCGGATACAATGAGCAGTTCTTC. Its translation is CASSQDSPSGYNEQFF.

This clone has only a few counts. The chain carries TRBV6-5 and TRBJ2-1, with TRBD2 matching 11 bases. Germline CDR1 MNHEY, CDR2 SVGAGI. J gave up 6 bases and V 8 bases, and 9 bases lay outside the gene matches. This CDR3 region has 15 residues. The CDR3 nucleotides read TGTGCCAGCGGGGAGGTAGCGGGGGGGCGCAATGAGCAGTTCTTC. It translates to CASGEVAGGRNEQFF.

The gene calls are TRBV29-1 and TRBJ2-7, with D perhaps TRBD2 (6 bases). The germline V gene has CDR1 SQVTM and CDR2 ANQGSEA. The CDR3 is 11 residues long. V lost 7 bases and J lost 6, with 13 bases in between. CDR3 coding DNA: TGCAGCGGAGCCGGGGGTGGCGAGCAGTACTTC. Translated, it gives CSGAGGGEQYF.

This clone showed up just once. This chain links TRBV7-9 with TRBJ2-5; TRBD2 might be the D (6 bases). Germline V gives CDR1 SEHNR, CDR2 FQNEAQ (reference sequence). V gave up 5 bases and J gave up 7 bases, with 11 bases separating them. This CDR3 is built from 12 residues. As DNA, the CDR3 is TGTGCCAGCAGCGAGACCGGGGGGACCCAGTACTTC. It codes for CASSETGGTQYF.

The rearrangement links TRBV2 to TRBJ1-2; 9 nucleotides agree with TRBD1. CDR3 length: 13 residues. Trimming cost V 5 bases and J 5 bases; bases outside gene matches: 3. Germline CDR1 and CDR2: SNHLY and FYNNEI. CDR3 sequence reads: CASSRDREYGYTF. CDR3 nucleotides: TGTGCCAGCAGTAGGGACAGGGAATATGGCTACACCTTC.

This clone was counted a few times. The genes are TRBV7-2 and TRBJ1-2; no reliable D call. CDR1 is SGHTA, CDR2 FQGNSA, per germline. The CDR3 has 13 amino acids. Trimming shortened V by 3 bases and J by 4 bases, and 9 bases separated the two germline ends. DNA for the CDR3: TGTGCCAGCAGCTTGAGTCAGGTCTATGGCTACACCTTC. Protein product: CASSLSQVYGYTF.

This clone has only a few counts. The chain combines TRBV5-4 with TRBJ1-2, with TRBD1 identical over 10 bases. The V segment lost 5 bases and the J segment 0 bases; nucleotides outside the gene matches: 4. The V gene's germline CDR1 is SGHNT and CDR2 YYREEE (reference sequence). The CDR3 spans 15 residues. The CDR3 coding sequence is TGTGCCAGCAGAGATGGACAGGGGGCTAACTATGGCTACACCTTC. Protein sequence: CASRDGQGANYGYTF.

This clone was seen only a few times. The chain combines TRBV7-2 with TRBJ2-1; D perhaps matches TRBD1 (6 bases). The CDR3 extends over 14 amino acids. Germline CDR1 and CDR2: SGHTA and FQGNSA. V lost 5 bases and J 7 bases, leaving 15 bases between the germline ends. CDR3 sequence reads: CASSHGQRGNEQFF. In DNA form, the CDR3 reads TGTGCCAGCAGCCACGGACAGAGGGGTAATGAGCAGTTCTTC.

The chain employs TRBV7-9 and TRBJ1-2; perhaps TRBD1 as D (6 bases). This CDR3 is 14 amino acids long. The germline V and J ends were trimmed by 0 bases and 8 bases, with 13 bases remaining between them. CDR1 and CDR2 (germline): SEHNR, FQNEAQ (reference sequence). The CDR3 DNA sequence: TGTGCCAGCAGCTTAGCGGCAGGGGCAGAGGGCTACACCTTC. This codes for CASSLAAGAEGYTF.

The genes are TRBV9 and TRBJ2-5; the match to TRBD1 covers 7 bases. CDR1 and CDR2 (germline): SGDLS, YYNGEE. The CDR3 sequence is 17 residues long. With 4 bases clipped from V and 1 base from J, the junction kept 13 bases outside the gene matches. The CDR3 loop reads CASSSPTRDRSQETQYF. The CDR3 region has the DNA TGTGCCAGCAGCTCACCAACCCGGGACAGATCCCAAGAGACCCAGTACTTC.

The chain is built from TRBV27 and TRBJ1-2; no clear D gene. This CDR3 comprises 15 residues. The V end was cut by 2 bases, the J end by 8 bases, with 18 bases between. Germline V gene sequence: CDR1 MNHEY, CDR2 SMNVEV (reference sequence). As DNA, the CDR3 is TGTGCCAGCAGTTTAAGAGGAAAAAGGAGAGAAGGCTACACCTTC. Translating gives CASSLRGKRREGYTF.

The J gene is TRBJ1-2, the V gene TRBV4-2; D remains unclear. CDR3 size: 15 residues. Trimming shortened V by 0 bases and J by 4 bases, and 12 bases separated the two germline ends. CDR1 and CDR2 from the germline V gene are LGHNA and YNFKEQ. The DNA for the CDR3 is TGTGCCAGCAGCCAAGAGAGGGATCCGACCTATGGCTACACCTTC. This translates into CASSQERDPTYGYTF.